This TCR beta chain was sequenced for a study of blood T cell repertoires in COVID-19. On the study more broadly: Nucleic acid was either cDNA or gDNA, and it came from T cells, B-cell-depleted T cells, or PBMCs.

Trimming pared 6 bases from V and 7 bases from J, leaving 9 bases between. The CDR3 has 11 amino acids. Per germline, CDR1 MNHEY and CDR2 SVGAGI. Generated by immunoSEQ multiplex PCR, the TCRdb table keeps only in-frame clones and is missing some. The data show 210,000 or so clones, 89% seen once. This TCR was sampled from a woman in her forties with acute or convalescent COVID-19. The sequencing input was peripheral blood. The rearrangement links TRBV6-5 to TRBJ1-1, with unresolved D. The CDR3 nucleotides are TGTGCCAGCAGCCCCAGTAATGAAGCTTTCTTT. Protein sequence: CASSPSNEAFF.